The clone carrying this T cell receptor (beta chain) was detected only a few times. As yet, its antigen is unknown. This sample stems from a study of human T cells and chemical hapten exposure. Background on the study: Patients got weekly scalp diphenylcyclopropenone doses over the roughly 24-week study.

Individual cDNA molecules each carried unique molecular identifiers attached by the library. TCRdb reanalysed the RACE reads using MiXCR and keeps one entry per CDR3 protein. The sample includes approximately 260,000 distinct CDR3 sequences, 7.5% to 10% of them seen just once. Points from the study as a whole: Sensitization with DPC brought no change to TCRs above 1 in 1000 in frequency.

As for time point: pre-sensitization, week 0. Treatment of the sample: therapeutic diphenylcyclopropenone sensitization with weekly scalp DPC. Trimming shortened V by 0 bases and J by 8 bases, and 16 bases separated the two germline ends. CDR3 length: 16 residues. Germline V gene sequence: CDR1 LGHDT, CDR2 YNNKEL (reference sequence). This chain connects TRBV3-1 to TRBJ1-4, with D possibly being TRBD1 (5 bases). The TCR was taken from a middle-aged woman with alopecia areata. Some clones in this sample may be carry-over from other donors' samples. The starting material was whole blood, obtained in connection with sensitization to the hapten diphenylcyclopropenone (DPC). CDR3 sequence: CASSQDLLGTSEKLFF. CDR3 DNA sequence: TGTGCCAGCAGCCAAGATCTTCTGGGGACGAGCGAAAAACTGTTTTTT.